This is a list of T cell receptor beta chains from one sample in a study of blood T cell repertoires in COVID-19. Clones were sequenced by immunoSEQ multiplex PCR, and TCRdb holds only the in-frame ones, with some missing. In the table there are about 240,000 clones, approximately 91% of which are singletons. The sample was peripheral blood. These receptors originate from a young man with COVID-19, enrolled during active disease. CDR3s include the opening cysteine and the closing phenylalanine or tryptophan. A D gene is named only where the DNA matches it firmly. Clone size is given for some rows only: seen once, a few or many times, or a class if the clone is expanded.

j_call | d_call | clone_size | v_call | cdr3_aa | cdr3_nt
TRBJ1-1 | TRBD1 | . | TRBV9 | CASSVEVGGAAEAFF | TGTGCCAGCAGCGTAGAGGTAGGGGGCGCAGCTGAAGCTTTCTTT
TRBJ2-7 | TRBD2 | once | TRBV9 | CASSVASGVNYEQYF | TGTGCCAGCAGCGTAGCTAGCGGGGTAAACTACGAGCAGTACTTC
TRBJ1-4 | TRBD1 | . | TRBV13 | CASSFGQGGTNEKLFF | TGTGCCAGCAGCTTCGGACAGGGGGGGACTAATGAAAAACTGTTTTTT
TRBJ1-2 | TRBD1 | once | TRBV6-5 | CASSPGGDYGYTF | TGTGCCAGCAGTCCAGGGGGAGACTATGGCTACACCTTC
TRBJ1-1 | TRBD1 | . | TRBV5-1 | CASSQRTGNTEAFF | TGCGCCAGCAGCCAAAGGACAGGGAACACTGAAGCTTTCTTT
TRBJ1-1 | . | . | TRBV6-5 | CASRRAGGYEAFF | TGTGCCAGCAGACGGGCCGGGGGGTACGAAGCTTTCTTT
TRBJ2-2 | TRBD2 | . | TRBV3-1/TRBV3-2 | CASSQTRYMTSGGTGELFF | TGTGCCAGCAGCCAAACCCGTTATATGACTAGCGGGGGGACCGGGGAGCTGTTTTTT
TRBJ2-3 | TRBD1 | . | TRBV9 | CASSVASQGEQYF | TGTGCCAGCAGCGTAGCCTCCCAGGGGGAGCAGTATTTT
TRBJ2-2 | TRBD1 | . | TRBV6-5 | CASSPLTGVFELFF | TGTGCCAGCAGTCCCCTAACAGGGGTTTTTGAGCTGTTTTTT
TRBJ2-5 | . | . | TRBV5-5 | CASSLAGVSFETQYF | TGTGCCAGCAGCTTGGCCGGGGTTAGCTTTGAGACCCAGTACTTC
TRBJ2-5 | TRBD1 | . | TRBV10-1 | CASSESWTGGQETQYF | TGCGCCAGCAGTGAGTCTTGGACAGGGGGCCAGGAGACCCAGTACTTC
TRBJ2-3 | TRBD2 | . | TRBV20-1 | CSASLAGGTDTQYF | TGCAGTGCTAGTCTAGCGGGGGGGACAGATACGCAGTATTTT
TRBJ1-1 | TRBD1 | . | TRBV5-1 | CASSRGQENTEAFF | TGCGCCAGCAGCCGAGGACAGGAGAACACTGAAGCTTTCTTT
TRBJ1-6 | TRBD1 | . | TRBV11-1 | CASSLGQGVSPLHF | TGTGCCAGCAGCCTAGGACAGGGGGTCTCACCCCTCCACTTT
TRBJ1-2 | TRBD1 | . | TRBV5-1 | CASSLGQGEIYGYTF | TGCGCCAGCAGCTTGGGACAGGGGGAAATCTATGGCTACACCTTC
TRBJ1-1 | . | . | TRBV27 | CASSLSSTDTEAFF | TGTGCCAGCAGCCTATCCTCTACGGACACTGAAGCTTTCTTT
TRBJ1-2 | TRBD1 | . | TRBV6-5 | CASGTAGTGHYGYTF | TGTGCCAGCGGGACAGCTGGCACCGGTCACTATGGCTACACCTTC
TRBJ2-1 | . | . | TRBV6-5 | CASNRGLGGEQFF | TGTGCCAGCAACCGAGGTTTGGGTGGTGAGCAGTTCTTC
TRBJ2-7 | TRBD1 | . | TRBV10-3 | CAIGRDSYEQYF | TGTGCCATCGGCCGGGACAGCTACGAGCAGTACTTC
TRBJ1-2 | TRBD1 | . | TRBV18 | CASSPAQGANGYTF | TGTGCCAGCTCACCAGCGCAGGGGGCGAATGGCTACACCTTC
TRBJ1-2 | . | . | TRBV2 | CASRGPTETNYGYTF | TGTGCCAGCAGGGGTCCGACAGAAACTAACTATGGCTACACCTTC
TRBJ1-1 | . | . | TRBV15 | CATGGQANTEAFF | TGTGCCACCGGTGGGCAGGCGAACACTGAAGCTTTCTTT
TRBJ2-7 | TRBD1 | . | TRBV4-1 | CASSHGGQGAYEQYF | TGCGCCAGCAGCCACGGGGGACAGGGGGCTTACGAGCAGTACTTC